These 19 T cell receptor beta chains came from one sample sequenced in a study of blood T cells in healthy people across ages. Sample-barcoded 5' priming and a J-beta primer mix drove a second PCR of roughly 6 to 12 cycles. TCRdb analysed the 5' RACE reads with MiXCR anew, one entry per CDR3 protein. This table holds about 640,000 distinct CDR3 sequences, under 65% found once. Sequencing was carried out using blood. These receptors were collected from a man aged 55 to 70 in good health.

V and J are TRBV9 and TRBJ2-1; no firm D call. The end of the DNA is better explained by TRBJ2-7, so the J call may be wrong. The CDR3 is 14 amino acids. Germline CDR1 is SGDLS and CDR2 is YYNGEE. CDR3 region: CASSVGQNFNEQYF. CDR3 bases: TGTGCCAGCAGCGTAGGGCAGAATTTCAATGAGCAGTACTTC.

The chain carries TRBV25-1 and TRBJ2-1; D gene ambiguous. Germline CDR1 and CDR2: MGHDK and SYGVNS. The CDR3 runs 15 residues. Trimming cost V 1 base and J 3 bases, with 10 bases left between them. CDR3: CASSEWKDIYNEQFF. CDR3 nucleotide sequence: TGTGCCAGCAGTGAATGGAAAGACATCTACAATGAGCAGTTCTTC.

V is TRBV7-2 and J is TRBJ1-1, with D perhaps TRBD1 (6 bases). The CDR3 totals 17 residues. Trimming cost V 5 bases and J 0 bases, with 19 bases left between them. The V gene's germline CDR1 is SGHTA and CDR2 FQGNSA. DNA for the CDR3: TGTGCCAGCAGCCGACAGACAGGACGGAACGTGAACACTGAAGCTTTCTTT. Its translation is CASSRQTGRNVNTEAFF.

This chain links TRBV7-2 with TRBJ2-5; D possibly corresponds to TRBD1 (5 bases). The CDR3 spans 14 residues. Germline V gene lookup returns CDR1 SGHTA and CDR2 FQGNSA. Trimming stripped 2 bases from V and 2 bases from J, with 9 bases between. CDR3 region: CASSLQGLQETQYF. CDR3 nucleotides: TGTGCCAGCAGCTTACAGGGTTTACAAGAGACCCAGTACTTC.

The rearrangement links TRBV5-1 to TRBJ2-5, with D unresolved. The tail of the sequence fits TRBJ2-1 better, so the J call may be wrong. Germline CDR1 is SGHRS and CDR2 is YFSETQ. The CDR3 is made up of 12 amino acids. The CDR3 region is CASSTDQETQFF. The CDR3 nucleotides are TGCGCCAGCAGCACCGACCAAGAGACCCAGTTCTTC.

This clonotype was found a few times. The junction departs from germline at one end; a sequencing error may be responsible. The rearrangement uses TRBV2 and TRBJ2-5, with 7 bases lining up with TRBD1. This CDR3 is built from 14 residues. Germline assignment: CDR1 SNHLY and CDR2 FYNNEI. As DNA, the CDR3 is TGTGCCAGCACCTTTGGGACAGACCAAGGGACCCAGTACTTC. Protein product: CASTFGTDQGTQYF.

This clonotype has a handful of counts. This chain links TRBV27 with TRBJ2-5; D may be TRBD1 (6 bases). The J call may be mistaken, given a closer DNA end match to TRBJ2-7. Germline lookup yields CDR1 MNHEY and CDR2 SMNVEV (reference sequence). The CDR3 totals 13 residues. CDR3 loop: CASSEGVAYEQYF. For the CDR3, the DNA is TGTGCCAGCAGTGAGGGGGTAGCCTACGAGCAGTACTTC.

The chain couples TRBV3-1 to TRBJ2-7; D might be TRBD1 or TRBD2, each matching 6 bases. The CDR3 covers 17 residues. Trimming stripped 1 base from V and 4 bases from J, with 20 bases between. The V gene's germline CDR1 is LGHDT and CDR2 YNNKEL (reference sequence). In nucleotides, the CDR3 is TGTGCCAGCAGCCAAGGGCTAGGGGGGCGTTTGAAGTACGAGCAGTACTTC. Protein sequence: CASSQGLGGRLKYEQYF.

This clonotype was seen at least ten times. The chain uses TRBV6-1 and TRBJ2-6, with 7 positions matching TRBD1. CDR3 size: 17 residues. CDR1 and CDR2 (germline): MNHNS, SASEGT. Losses at the gene ends were 4 bases for V and 2 bases for J; bases not matched to a gene: 8. For the CDR3, the DNA is TGTGCCAGCAGTGCGAGATCAGGACAGGCTGGGGCCAACGTCCTGACTTTC. It is translated as CASSARSGQAGANVLTF.

The rearrangement links TRBV5-1 to TRBJ2-5; D is unclear. Germline CDR1 reads SGHRS; CDR2 reads YFSETQ. Deletions cut 0 bases from V and 4 bases from J, with 7 bases between. CDR3 length equals 13 residues. The CDR3 DNA reads as TGCGCCAGCAGCTTGGAGTCGGGAGAGACCCAGTACTTC. This encodes CASSLESGETQYF.

The gene calls are TRBV29-1 and TRBJ1-2; D is uncertain. The V and J ends lost 3 bases and 2 bases respectively, with 10 bases between them. The CDR3 is 13 residues long. Per the germline V gene, CDR1 is SQVTM and CDR2 is ANQGSEA. As DNA, the CDR3 is TGCAGCGTTGATACGTGGCAGAACTATGGCTACACCTTC. Translation: CSVDTWQNYGYTF. The variable domain in full, with the rest retrieved from reference TRBV29-1 and TRBJ1-2, is SAVISQKPSRDICQRGTSLTIQCQVDSQVTMMFWYRQQPGQSLTLIATANQGSEATYESGFVIDKFPISRPNLTFSTLTVSNMSPEDSSIYLCSVDTWQNYGYTFGSGTRLTVV.

In its sample, this clonotype was seen a few times. The chain couples TRBV3-1 to TRBJ2-1; D is unresolved. The germline V and J ends were trimmed by 0 bases and 3 bases, with 9 bases remaining between them. There are 15 residues in the CDR3. Germline V gene data show CDR1 as LGHDT and CDR2 as YNNKEL (reference sequence). The CDR3 coding sequence is TGTGCCAGCAGCCAAGAGCCTCACTTCTACAATGAGCAGTTCTTC. It yields the protein CASSQEPHFYNEQFF.

The V and J genes are TRBV24-1 and TRBJ2-5, with unresolved D. The DNA end is more similar to TRBJ2-7, so the J call may be wrong. The length of the CDR3 is 11 residues. CDR1 KGHDR and CDR2 SFDVKD come from the germline V gene. DNA of the CDR3: TGTGCCACCAGGACCCCCATCGAGCAGTACTTC. It codes for CATRTPIEQYF.

The chain uses TRBV6-6 and TRBJ2-2; TRBD1 agrees at 8 bases. Germline-derived CDR1 and CDR2 are MNHNY and SVGAGI (reference sequence). This CDR3 is built from 15 residues. V was clipped by 7 bases and J by 1 base; unmatched bases: 5. As DNA, the CDR3 is TGTGCCAGCACCACAGGGACAGGGAACACCGGGGAGCTGTTTTTT. Residues: CASTTGTGNTGELFF.

This clonotype was observed many times. The V and J genes are TRBV2 and TRBJ1-1, with unresolved D. V shed 6 bases and J shed 4 bases, with 12 bases lying between them. There are 13 residues in the CDR3. Germline lookup yields CDR1 SNHLY and CDR2 FYNNEI. CDR3 region: CASRRRGSTEAFF. CDR3 sequence (DNA): TGTGCCAGCAGGCGCCGGGGAAGCACTGAAGCTTTCTTT.

The chain couples TRBV18 to TRBJ2-3; TRBD1 aligns across 10 bases. V gave up 1 base and J gave up 0 bases; unmatched junction bases: 1. The CDR3 sequence is 16 residues long. Germline V gives CDR1 KGHSH, CDR2 LQKENI. For the CDR3, the DNA is TGTGCCAGCTCACCACGGACAGGGGGAAGCACAGATACGCAGTATTTT. Amino acids: CASSPRTGGSTDTQYF.

This clonotype was counted a single time. The chain is built from TRBV4-2 and TRBJ2-5; 11 positions agree with TRBD2. The CDR3 consists of 17 residues. V lost 6 bases to trimming and J lost 2 bases; unmatched junction nucleotides: 11. Germline-derived CDR1 and CDR2 are LGHNA and YNFKEQ. CDR3 coding DNA: TGTGCCAGCAGGGGAACCGGACTAGCGGGCGGACAAGAGACCCAGTACTTC. Translated: CASRGTGLAGGQETQYF.

As regards this clonotype: One end of the junction fails to match germline, which may point to a read error. This chain joins TRBV27 and TRBJ2-7, with 8 nucleotides matching TRBD1. The J call could be wrong; TRBJ2-5 is a better fit for the DNA end. CDR1 and CDR2 from the germline V gene are MNHEY and SMNVEV (reference sequence). The CDR3 is made up of 15 amino acids. The chain's CDR3 is CAGSPQRQGSETQYF. CDR3 sequence (DNA): TGTGCCGGCAGTCCCCAGCGACAGGGGAGCGAGACCCAGTACTTC.

The rearrangement uses TRBV6-1 and TRBJ2-2; a possible D gene is TRBD1 (5 bases). The CDR3 has 15 amino acids. Germline-derived CDR1 and CDR2 are MNHNS and SASEGT. Trimming removed 1 base from V and 7 bases from J, with 13 bases in between. The CDR3 nucleotides are TGTGCCAGCAGTGAAGTAGGCAGGGCGGTCGGGGAGCTGTTTTTT. Its protein product is CASSEVGRAVGELFF.